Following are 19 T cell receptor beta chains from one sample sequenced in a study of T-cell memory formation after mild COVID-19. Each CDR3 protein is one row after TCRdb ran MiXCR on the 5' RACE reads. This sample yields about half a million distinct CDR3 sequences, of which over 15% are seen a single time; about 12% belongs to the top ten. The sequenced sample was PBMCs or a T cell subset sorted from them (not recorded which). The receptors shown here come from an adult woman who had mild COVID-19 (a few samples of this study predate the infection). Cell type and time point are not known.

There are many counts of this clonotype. The CDR3 is CASSLNSGANVLTF. The CDR3 DNA follows: TGTGCCAGCAGTTTGAACTCTGGGGCCAACGTCCTGACTTTC. J is TRBJ2-6 and V is TRBV27, with unresolved D. In germline, CDR1 is MNHEY, CDR2 SMNVEV (reference sequence). Trimming removed 3 bases from V and 0 bases from J, with 3 bases in between. CDR3 size: 14 residues. Filled out from reference TRBV27 and TRBJ2-6, the complete variable domain reads EAQVTQNPRYLITVTGKKLTVTCSQNMNHEYMSWYRQDPGLGLRQIYYSMNVEVTDKGDVPEGYKVSRKEKRNFPLILESPSPNQTSLYFCASSLNSGANVLTFGAGSRLTVL.

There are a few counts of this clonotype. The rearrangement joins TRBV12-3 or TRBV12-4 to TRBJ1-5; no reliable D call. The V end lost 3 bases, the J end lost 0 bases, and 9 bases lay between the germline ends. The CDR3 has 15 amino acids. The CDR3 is CASSFSVNSNQPQHF. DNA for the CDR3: TGTGCCAGCAGTTTTTCCGTTAATAGCAATCAGCCCCAGCATTTT.

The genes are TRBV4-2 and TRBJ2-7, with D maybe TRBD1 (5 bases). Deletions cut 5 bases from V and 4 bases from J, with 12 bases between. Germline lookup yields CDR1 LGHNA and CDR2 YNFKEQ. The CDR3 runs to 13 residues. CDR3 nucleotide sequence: TGTGCCAGCAGCTGGAATACAGGATACGAGCAGTACTTC. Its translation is CASSWNTGYEQYF.

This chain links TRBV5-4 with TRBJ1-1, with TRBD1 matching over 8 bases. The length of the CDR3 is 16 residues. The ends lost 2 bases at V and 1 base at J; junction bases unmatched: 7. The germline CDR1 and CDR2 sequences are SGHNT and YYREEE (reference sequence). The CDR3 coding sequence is TGTGCCAGCAGCTTCCCAGGGGGCATCGCGAACACTGAAGCTTTCTTT. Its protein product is CASSFPGGIANTEAFF.

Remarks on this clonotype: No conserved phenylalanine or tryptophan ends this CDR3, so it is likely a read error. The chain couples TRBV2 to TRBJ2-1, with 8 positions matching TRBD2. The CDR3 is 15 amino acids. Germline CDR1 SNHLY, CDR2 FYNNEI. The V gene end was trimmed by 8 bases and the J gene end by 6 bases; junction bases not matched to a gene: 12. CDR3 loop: CASEWGRGAANEQFL. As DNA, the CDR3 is TGTGCCAGCGAGTGGGGGCGGGGGGCCGCCAATGAGCAGTTCTTA.

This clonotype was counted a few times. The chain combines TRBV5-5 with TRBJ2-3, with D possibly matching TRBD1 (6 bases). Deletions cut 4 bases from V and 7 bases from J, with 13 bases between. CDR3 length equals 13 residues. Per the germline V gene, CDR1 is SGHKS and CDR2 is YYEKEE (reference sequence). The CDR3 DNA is TGTGCCAGCAGCCCCGACGGACAGTATACGCAGTATTTT. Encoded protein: CASSPDGQYTQYF.

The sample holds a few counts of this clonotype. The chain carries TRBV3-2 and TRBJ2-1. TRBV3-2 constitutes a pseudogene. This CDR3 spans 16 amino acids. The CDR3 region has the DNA TGTGCCAGCAGCCATGACCAGGTGTTAAGGAACAATGAGCAGTTCTTC. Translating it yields CASSHDQVLRNNEQFF.

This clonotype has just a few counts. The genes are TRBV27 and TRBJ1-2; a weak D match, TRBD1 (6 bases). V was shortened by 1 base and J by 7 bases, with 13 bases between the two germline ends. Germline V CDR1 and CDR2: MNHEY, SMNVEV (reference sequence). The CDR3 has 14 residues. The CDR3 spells CASSLYAGAGGYTF. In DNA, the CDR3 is TGTGCCAGCAGTTTATACGCAGGGGCGGGTGGCTACACCTTC.

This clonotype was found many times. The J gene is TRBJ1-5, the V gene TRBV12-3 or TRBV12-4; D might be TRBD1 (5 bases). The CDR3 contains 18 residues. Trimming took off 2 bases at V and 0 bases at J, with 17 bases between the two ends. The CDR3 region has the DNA TGTGCCAGCAGTTTAATGCGGGACGCTGGACGTAGCAATCAGCCCCAGCATTTT. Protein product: CASSLMRDAGRSNQPQHF.

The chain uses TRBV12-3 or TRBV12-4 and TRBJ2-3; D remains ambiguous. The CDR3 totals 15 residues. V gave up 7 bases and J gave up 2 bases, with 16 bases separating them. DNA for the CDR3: TGTGCCAGCACCCCAGTTGGGTTAGCCACAGATACGCAGTATTTT. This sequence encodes CASTPVGLATDTQYF.

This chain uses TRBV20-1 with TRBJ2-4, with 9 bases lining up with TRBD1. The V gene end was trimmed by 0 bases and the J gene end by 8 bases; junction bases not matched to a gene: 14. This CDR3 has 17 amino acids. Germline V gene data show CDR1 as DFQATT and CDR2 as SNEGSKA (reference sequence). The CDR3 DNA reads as TGCAGTGCTAGAGACCCTAACAGGGGGCGTCCCCCGGACATTCAGTACTTC. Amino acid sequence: CSARDPNRGRPPDIQYF.

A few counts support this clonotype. The CDR3 DNA reads as TGTGCCAGCAGTCTAGACGACAGGGGCCGCTCTGGGGCCAACGTCCTGACTTTC. It yields the protein CASSLDDRGRSGANVLTF. This chain connects TRBV12-3 or TRBV12-4 to TRBJ2-6; the match to TRBD1 covers 8 bases. Germline trimming cut 5 bases from V and 0 bases from J; bases unmatched to any gene: 9. There are 18 residues in the CDR3.

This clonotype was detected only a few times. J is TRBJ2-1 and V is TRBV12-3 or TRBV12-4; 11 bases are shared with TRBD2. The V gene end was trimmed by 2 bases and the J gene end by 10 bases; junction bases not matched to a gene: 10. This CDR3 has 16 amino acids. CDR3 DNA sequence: TGTGCCAGCAGTTTAAAACTAGCGGGAGTTATAAGAGAGCAGTTCTTC. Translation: CASSLKLAGVIREQFF.

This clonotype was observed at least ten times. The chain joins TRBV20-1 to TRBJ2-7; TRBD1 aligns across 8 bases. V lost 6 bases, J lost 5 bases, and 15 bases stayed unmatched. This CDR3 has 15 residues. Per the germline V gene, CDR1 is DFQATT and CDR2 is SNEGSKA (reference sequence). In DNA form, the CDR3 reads TGCAGTGCGGGCCCCCTTCGGCAGGGGGCTGACGAGCAGTACTTC. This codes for CSAGPLRQGADEQYF.

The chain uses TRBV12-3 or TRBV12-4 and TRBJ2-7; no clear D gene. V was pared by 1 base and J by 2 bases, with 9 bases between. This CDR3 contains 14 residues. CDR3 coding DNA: TGTGCCAGCAGTTTAGTGCCAGAAACCTACGAGCAGTACTTC. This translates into CASSLVPETYEQYF.

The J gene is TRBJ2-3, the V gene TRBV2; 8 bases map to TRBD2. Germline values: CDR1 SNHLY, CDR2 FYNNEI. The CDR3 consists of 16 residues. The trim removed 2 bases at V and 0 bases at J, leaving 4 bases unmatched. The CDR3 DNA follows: TGTGCCAGCAGTGAACGACTAGCGATTAGCACAGATACGCAGTATTTT. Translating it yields CASSERLAISTDTQYF.

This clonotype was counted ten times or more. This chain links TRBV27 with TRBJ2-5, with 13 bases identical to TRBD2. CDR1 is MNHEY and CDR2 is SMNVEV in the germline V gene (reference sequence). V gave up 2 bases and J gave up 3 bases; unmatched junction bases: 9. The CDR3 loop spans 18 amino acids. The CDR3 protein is CASSLHSGLAGVEETQYF. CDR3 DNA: TGTGCCAGCAGTTTACATTCCGGACTAGCGGGAGTAGAAGAGACCCAGTACTTC.

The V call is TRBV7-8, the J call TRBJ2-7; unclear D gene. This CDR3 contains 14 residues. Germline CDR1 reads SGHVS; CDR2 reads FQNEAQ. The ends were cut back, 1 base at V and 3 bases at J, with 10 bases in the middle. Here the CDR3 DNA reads TGTGCCAGCAGCTTAGGTGGAAGGAACTACGAGCAGTACTTC. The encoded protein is CASSLGGRNYEQYF.

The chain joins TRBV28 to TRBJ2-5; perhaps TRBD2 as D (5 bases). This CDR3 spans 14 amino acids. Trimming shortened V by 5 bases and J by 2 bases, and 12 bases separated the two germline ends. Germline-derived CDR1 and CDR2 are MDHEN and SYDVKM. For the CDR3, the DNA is TGTGCCAGCAGTCCCTTGGAGGCACAAGAGACCCAGTACTTC. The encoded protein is CASSPLEAQETQYF.